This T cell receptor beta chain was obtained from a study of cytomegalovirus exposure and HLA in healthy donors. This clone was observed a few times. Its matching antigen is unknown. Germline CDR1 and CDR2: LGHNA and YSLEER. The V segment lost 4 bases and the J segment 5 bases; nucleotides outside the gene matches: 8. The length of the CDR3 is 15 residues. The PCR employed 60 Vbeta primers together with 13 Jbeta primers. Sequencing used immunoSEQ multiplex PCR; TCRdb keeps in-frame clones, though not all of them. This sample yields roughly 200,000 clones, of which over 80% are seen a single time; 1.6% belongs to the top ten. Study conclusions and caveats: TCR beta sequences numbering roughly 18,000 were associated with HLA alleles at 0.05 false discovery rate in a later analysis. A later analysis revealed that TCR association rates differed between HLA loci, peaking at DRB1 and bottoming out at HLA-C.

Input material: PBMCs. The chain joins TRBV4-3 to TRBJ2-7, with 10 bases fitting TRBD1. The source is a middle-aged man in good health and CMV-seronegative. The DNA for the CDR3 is TGCGCCAGCAGCCCCCGGGACAGGGGCTCGGACGAGCAGTACTTC. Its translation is CASSPRDRGSDEQYF.